The 18 T cell receptor beta chains below all came from one sample that was sequenced in a study of T cells in localized non-small cell lung cancer (dated by TCRdb to 2019 to 2021). The library was made by the immunoSEQ multiplex PCR assay. Imported from immuneACCESS, the table was reduced by TCRdb to in-frame sequences with V and J called. These copies leave out some clones; in studies compared against another copy, an unresolved V gene accounts for under half, and the cause of the remainder is not known. This sample holds about 40,000 clones; approximately 86% were observed only once. Clones ranked in the top ten supply approximately 3.5% of the sample. The specimen was peripheral blood, collected before any cancer treatment. The receptor set was obtained from a man aged 18 to 50 with stage I lung adenocarcinoma.

CDR3 nucleotide sequence: TGTGCCACCAACCGGGACGGTCGCTATGGCTACACCTTC. This codes for CATNRDGRYGYTF. The chain recombines TRBV28 with TRBJ1-2; perhaps TRBD1 as D (5 bases). Germline V CDR1 and CDR2: MDHEN, SYDVKM. This CDR3 region has 13 residues. V gave up 10 bases and J gave up 4 bases, with 16 bases separating them.

The rearrangement joins TRBV7-9 to TRBJ1-3, with D unclear. Trimming removed 3 bases from V and 2 bases from J, with 5 bases in between. Germline values: CDR1 SEHNR, CDR2 FQNEAQ (reference sequence). The CDR3 covers 13 residues. Written as DNA, the CDR3 is TGTGCCAGCAGCTTGGGTGCTGGAAACACCATATATTTT. Translating gives CASSLGAGNTIYF. Combining the CDR3 with reference TRBV7-9 and TRBJ1-3 gives the whole variable domain DTGVSQNPRHKITKRGQNVTFRCDPISEHNRLYWYRQTLGQGPEFLTYFQNEAQLEKSRLLSDRFSAERPKGSFSTLEIQRTEQGDSAMYLCASSLGAGNTIYFGEGSWLTVV.

The table lists this clone with a count of one. The chain employs TRBV7-6 and TRBJ1-1, with TRBD1 matching 8 bases. Germline trimming cut 5 bases from V and 4 bases from J; bases unmatched to any gene: 9. The germline CDR1 and CDR2 sequences are SGHVS and FNYEAQ. The CDR3 loop spans 15 amino acids. The CDR3 protein is CASSPRTGRGTEAFF. DNA for the CDR3: TGTGCCAGCAGCCCGCGGACAGGGAGGGGCACTGAAGCTTTCTTT.

The chain joins TRBV2 to TRBJ1-3; D may be TRBD1 (6 bases). CDR1 SNHLY and CDR2 FYNNEI come from the germline V gene. V was clipped by 4 bases and J by 5 bases, with 12 bases between them. There are 14 residues in the CDR3. CDR3 residues: CASSVTGPRNTIYF. The DNA of the CDR3 is TGTGCCAGCAGTGTTACAGGGCCAAGAAACACCATATATTTT.

The chain is built from TRBV7-3 and TRBJ2-1; possibly TRBD1 for D (5 bases). V was pared by 3 bases and J by 5 bases, with 14 bases between. The CDR3 sequence is 15 residues long. Germline CDR1 reads SGHTA; CDR2 reads FQGTGA. Here the CDR3 DNA reads TGTGCCAGCAGCTTCACAGGTGCAGGGAACAATGAGCAGTTCTTC. Its protein is CASSFTGAGNNEQFF.

V usage is TRBV2 and J usage is TRBJ2-2, with 7 bases aligning to TRBD2. Looked up from germline, CDR1 is SNHLY and CDR2 is FYNNEI. The CDR3 consists of 15 residues. The ends lost 4 bases at V and 5 bases at J; junction bases unmatched: 7. The CDR3 DNA is TGTGCCAGCAGTGCAGACGGGGGGACTACCGGGGAGCTGTTTTTT. Translating it yields CASSADGGTTGELFF.

This clone was recorded only once. This chain connects TRBV18 to TRBJ1-1; tentative D call: TRBD1 (6 bases). CDR1 is KGHSH, CDR2 LQKENI, per germline. The CDR3 spans 17 residues. The V gene lost 3 bases and the J gene lost 0 bases, with 17 bases spanning the gap. The CDR3 here is CASSPIGGGHMNTEAFF. CDR3 nucleotides: TGTGCCAGCTCACCTATTGGCGGGGGGCACATGAACACTGAAGCTTTCTTT.

The CDR3 spells CASSEGLTSTDTQYF. CDR3 nucleotides: TGTGCCAGCAGCGAGGGTCTAACTAGCACAGATACGCAGTATTTT. The J gene is TRBJ2-3, the V gene TRBV9, with D unclear. Trimming stripped 3 bases from V and 0 bases from J, with 11 bases between. The germline V gene has CDR1 SGDLS and CDR2 YYNGEE. The CDR3 covers 15 residues.

The table lists this clone with a count of one. V is TRBV19 and J is TRBJ2-7, with 9 bases lining up with TRBD1. Germline V gene data show CDR1 as LNHDA and CDR2 as SQIVND (reference sequence). The junction had 5 bases not matched to a gene; V was cut back by 5 bases and J by 3 bases. The CDR3 is made up of 14 amino acids. The CDR3 reads CASSGRQGVYEQYF. The DNA of the CDR3 is TGTGCCAGTAGTGGGCGACAGGGGGTCTACGAGCAGTACTTC.

This rearrangement joins TRBV7-3 to TRBJ2-1, with TRBD1 identical over 9 bases. Germline values: CDR1 SGHTA, CDR2 FQGTGA. The CDR3 runs 15 residues. The V segment lost 5 bases and the J segment 1 base; nucleotides outside the gene matches: 3. The DNA for the CDR3 is TGTGCCAGCAGCACGACAGGGGGTTCCTACAATGAGCAGTTCTTC. Encoded protein: CASSTTGGSYNEQFF.

This rearrangement joins TRBV27 to TRBJ1-6, with D unclear. This CDR3 is built from 18 residues. Trimming took off 1 base at V and 3 bases at J, with 16 bases between the two ends. Germline V gene data show CDR1 as MNHEY and CDR2 as SMNVEV (reference sequence). The CDR3 loop is CASSLWRLDGYYNSPLHF. In nucleotides, the CDR3 is TGTGCCAGCAGTTTATGGAGATTGGACGGCTACTATAATTCACCCCTCCACTTT.

J is TRBJ1-1 and V is TRBV11-1; no clear D gene. Germline lookup yields CDR1 SGHAT and CDR2 FQDESV (reference sequence). The CDR3 extends over 17 amino acids. V lost 5 bases to trimming and J lost 0 bases, with 19 bases between them. CDR3 region: CASSPTPGISVNTEAFF. The CDR3 DNA is TGTGCCAGCAGCCCCACCCCCGGTATCAGCGTGAACACTGAAGCTTTCTTT.

The chain links TRBV27 to TRBJ2-7; D possibly corresponds to TRBD2 (5 bases). V lost 3 bases, J lost 2 bases, and 8 bases lay in between. CDR3 length: 13 amino acids. Germline CDR1 is MNHEY and CDR2 is SMNVEV (reference sequence). CDR3 loop: CASSFRGPYEQYF. The CDR3 bases are TGTGCCAGCAGTTTTCGGGGTCCCTACGAGCAGTACTTC.

The chain links TRBV2 to TRBJ1-2; TRBD1 matches at 8 bases. Germline V gene data show CDR1 as SNHLY and CDR2 as FYNNEI. The CDR3 totals 15 residues. J was trimmed by 0 bases and V by 6 bases; bases with no gene match: 6. The CDR3 DNA follows: TGTGCCAGCAGGCGGACAGGGAGTCCTAACTATGGCTACACCTTC. Encoded protein: CASRRTGSPNYGYTF. Looking up the rest from reference TRBV2 and TRBJ1-2 gives the full variable domain: EPEVTQTPSHQVTQMGQEVILRCVPISNHLYFYWYRQILGQKVEFLVSFYNNEISEKSEIFDDQFSVERPDGSNFTLKIRSTKLEDSAMYFCASRRTGSPNYGYTFGSGTRLTVV.

This rearrangement joins TRBV2 to TRBJ1-4; TRBD1 matches at 10 bases. CDR1 and CDR2 from the germline V gene are SNHLY and FYNNEI. The junction had 1 base not matched to a gene; V was cut back by 6 bases and J by 6 bases. The CDR3 runs 13 residues. This chain's CDR3 is CASRGTGDEKLFF. CDR3 in DNA: TGTGCCAGCAGGGGGACAGGGGATGAAAAACTGTTTTTT. Using reference TRBV2 and TRBJ1-4 for the parts outside the CDR3, the full variable domain is EPEVTQTPSHQVTQMGQEVILRCVPISNHLYFYWYRQILGQKVEFLVSFYNNEISEKSEIFDDQFSVERPDGSNFTLKIRSTKLEDSAMYFCASRGTGDEKLFFGSGTQLSVL.

The V gene is TRBV15, the J gene TRBJ1-2; TRBD1 might be the D (5 bases). This CDR3 is built from 15 residues. Germline V lookup: CDR1 LNHNV, CDR2 YYDKDF (reference sequence). V was pared by 0 bases and J by 8 bases, with 16 bases between. The CDR3 here is CATSRDYQGAEGYTF. Here the CDR3 DNA reads TGTGCCACCAGCAGAGATTATCAGGGCGCGGAGGGCTACACCTTC. The whole variable domain, filled in from reference TRBV15 and TRBJ1-2, reads DAMVIQNPRYQVTQFGKPVTLSCSQTLNHNVMYWYQQKSSQAPKLLFHYYDKDFNNEADTPDNFQSRRPNTSFCFLDIRSPGLGDTAMYLCATSRDYQGAEGYTFGSGTRLTVV.

The CDR3, as DNA: TGCAGCGTTGTTTTGAGACAGGGGGCCACTGAAGCTTTCTTT. Its protein product is CSVVLRQGATEAFF. V and J are TRBV29-1 and TRBJ1-1; 10 nucleotides match TRBD1. V lost 4 bases to trimming and J lost 4 bases; unmatched junction nucleotides: 6. The CDR3 spans 14 residues. Germline-derived CDR1 and CDR2 are SQVTM and ANQGSEA.

The rearrangement links TRBV4-1 to TRBJ1-6; no clear D gene. Germline V CDR1 and CDR2: MGHRA, YSYEKL. This CDR3 has 15 amino acids. The V gene lost 0 bases and the J gene lost 12 bases, with 15 bases spanning the gap. The CDR3 reads CASSQELNSLIPLHF. CDR3 bases: TGCGCCAGCAGCCAAGAATTAAACAGTTTGATACCCCTCCACTTT.